One sample yielded the 3 T cell receptor beta chains listed below, sequenced in a study of T cells after yellow fever vaccination. One entry per CDR3 protein, called by TCRdb with MiXCR from the 5' RACE reads. The sample lists approximately 260,000 distinct CDR3 sequences; over 10% were seen once. The starting material was CD4+ T cells sorted from PBMCs, obtained 45 days after the yellow fever booster vaccination. The receptors were gathered from a man between 25 and 39 years old who received the YFV17D yellow fever vaccine.

There are a few counts of this clonotype. The chain combines TRBV7-2 with TRBJ2-5; the match to TRBD2 covers 9 bases. Germline V lookup: CDR1 SGHTA, CDR2 FQGNSA. Germline trimming cut 1 base from V and 4 bases from J; bases unmatched to any gene: 7. This CDR3 is 16 amino acids long. DNA of the CDR3: TGTGCCAGCAGCTTAGAGCCCAGCGGGGGGCGAGAGACCCAGTACTTC. Residues: CASSLEPSGGRETQYF.

This clonotype has just a few counts. This chain uses TRBV4-2 with TRBJ1-5; TRBD1 is a possible D gene (6 bases). The V and J ends lost 4 bases and 0 bases respectively, with 16 bases between them. The CDR3 length is 17 residues. Germline values: CDR1 LGHNA, CDR2 YNFKEQ. DNA for the CDR3: TGTGCCAGCAGCCCAGGGGCGGGTTCCCCTAGCAATCAGCCCCAGCATTTT. Protein: CASSPGAGSPSNQPQHF.

The chain couples TRBV5-1 to TRBJ2-6; D ambiguous. In germline, CDR1 is SGHRS, CDR2 YFSETQ. The CDR3 loop spans 16 amino acids. Trimming removed 0 bases from V and 0 bases from J, with 7 bases in between. CDR3: CASSLGSNSGANVLTF. Here the CDR3 DNA reads TGCGCCAGCAGCTTGGGCTCCAACTCTGGGGCCAACGTCCTGACTTTC.